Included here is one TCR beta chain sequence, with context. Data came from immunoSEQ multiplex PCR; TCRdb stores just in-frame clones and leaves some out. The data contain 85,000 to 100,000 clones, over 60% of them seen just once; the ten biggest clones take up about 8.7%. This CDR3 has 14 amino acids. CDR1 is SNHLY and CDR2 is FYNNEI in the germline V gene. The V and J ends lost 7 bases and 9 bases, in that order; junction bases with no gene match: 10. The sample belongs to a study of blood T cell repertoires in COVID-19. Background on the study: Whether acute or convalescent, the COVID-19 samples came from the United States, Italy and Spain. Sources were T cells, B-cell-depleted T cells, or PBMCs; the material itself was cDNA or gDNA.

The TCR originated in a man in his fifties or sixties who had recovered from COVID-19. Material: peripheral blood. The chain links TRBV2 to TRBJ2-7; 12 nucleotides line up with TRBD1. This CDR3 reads CASNPGTGGRGQYF. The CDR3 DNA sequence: TGTGCCAGCAACCCCGGGACAGGGGGCAGGGGGCAGTACTTC.